These T cell receptor beta chains were read from a single sample in a study of blood T cell repertoires in COVID-19. Here immunoSEQ multiplex PCR was the method, and the copy in TCRdb shows in-frame clones only, minus some. This sample carries over 60,000 clones, more than 75% of them seen once, and the ten largest clones take approximately 11%. The sample comprised peripheral blood. Receptor source: a man in his 70s with active or convalescent COVID-19. Each CDR3 is given without its conserved first and last residue.

13	TRBV7-2	ASSLVQGSTGELF
16	TRBV4-1	ASSQDPGVAGGSNEQF
14	TRBV9	ASSTRLAGGNNEQF
11	TRBV6-5	ASSYVSNYGYT
11	TRBV10-2	ASSESGAAPLH
12	TRBV3-1/TRBV3-2	ASSRATGAYGYT
10	TRBV9	ASSVFDRERI
12	TRBV9	ASSPRTSSYEQY
11	TRBV27	ASSTYKNTEAF
12	TRBV5-1	ASTRQGSNTEAF
13	TRBV2	ASSSKSTGATEAF
12	TRBV6-2/TRBV6-3	ASSSGTGNYGYT
14	TRBV6-1	ASSALGQDLPYGYT
14	TRBV5-8	ASSWAGTGGTYGYT
14	TRBV28	ASSLYLRGLNTEAF